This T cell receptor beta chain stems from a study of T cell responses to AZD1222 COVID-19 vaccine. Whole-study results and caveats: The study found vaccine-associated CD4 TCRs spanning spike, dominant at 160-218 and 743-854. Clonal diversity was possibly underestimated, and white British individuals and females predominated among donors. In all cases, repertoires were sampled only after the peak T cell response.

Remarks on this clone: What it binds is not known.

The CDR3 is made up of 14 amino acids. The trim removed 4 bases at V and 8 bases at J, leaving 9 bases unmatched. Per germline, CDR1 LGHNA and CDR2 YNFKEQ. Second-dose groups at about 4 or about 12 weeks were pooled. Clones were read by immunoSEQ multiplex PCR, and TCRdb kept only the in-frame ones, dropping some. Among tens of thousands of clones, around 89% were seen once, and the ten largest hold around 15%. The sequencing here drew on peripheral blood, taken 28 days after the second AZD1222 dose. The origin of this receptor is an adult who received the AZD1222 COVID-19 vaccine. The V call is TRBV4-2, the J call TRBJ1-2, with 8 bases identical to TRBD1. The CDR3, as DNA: TGTGCCAGCAGCCCAGTGGACAGGGCCCCCGGCTACACCTTC. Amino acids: CASSPVDRAPGYTF.